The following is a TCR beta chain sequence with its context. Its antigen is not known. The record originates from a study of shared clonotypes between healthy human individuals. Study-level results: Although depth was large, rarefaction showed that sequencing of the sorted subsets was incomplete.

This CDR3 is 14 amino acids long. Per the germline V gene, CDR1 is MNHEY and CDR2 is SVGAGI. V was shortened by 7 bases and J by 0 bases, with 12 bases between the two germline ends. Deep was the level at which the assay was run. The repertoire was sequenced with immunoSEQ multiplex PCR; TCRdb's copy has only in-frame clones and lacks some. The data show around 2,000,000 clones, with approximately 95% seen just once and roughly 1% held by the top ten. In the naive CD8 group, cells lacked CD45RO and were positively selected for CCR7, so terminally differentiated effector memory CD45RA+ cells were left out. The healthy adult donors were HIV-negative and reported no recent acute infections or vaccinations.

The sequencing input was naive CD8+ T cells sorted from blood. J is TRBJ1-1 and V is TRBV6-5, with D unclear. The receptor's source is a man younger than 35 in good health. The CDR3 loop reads CASKDYGLNTEAFF. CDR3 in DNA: TGTGCCAGCAAAGATTACGGACTGAACACTGAAGCTTTCTTT.